This TCR beta chain is from a study of shared clonotypes between healthy human individuals (dated by TCRdb to the early 2020s). Regarding the research as a whole: A few men and two women, aged 18 to 49 years, made up the cohort. Libraries were prepared and TCR repertoires were sequenced by different laboratories using diverse techniques, in order to increase sequencing depth and limit assay-specific biases. For each donor, CD4 naive and CD4 memory were each given three plates, CD8 naive was given two plates, and CD8 memory was given one plate. To estimate repertoire size and how much clonotype sharing occurs between individuals, the study deeply sequenced the blood TCR repertoires of about 5 healthy adults. Each donor's leukapheresis produced roughly between roughly 0.85 and 9.5 billion PBMCs.

On this clone: The antigen it binds to is not known. No base quality information exists; no much larger clone differs at one position. This specimen includes other DNA sequences encoding the same CDR3.

Study-wide findings and limitations: Based on pairwise subsampling, the degree of clonotype sharing among donors was expected to be affected by sequencing depth. Sampling was restricted to blood, and TCR repertoires in tissues likely differ from the TCR repertoires found in blood. Estimated clonotype richness was generally larger for naive than for memory subsets. Because the study included only a small number of donors, the genetic and exposure-history diversity represented was limited. When a handful of donors were compared, the shared fraction of clonotypes was 5% to 6.5% for naive CD4, around 3.6% for naive CD8, 2.3% for memory CD4, and 0.35% to 0.4% for memory CD8. Rarefaction of sorted-subset datasets indicated incomplete sequencing despite the large sequencing depth. Compared with non-shared clonotypes, clonotypes shared by all four sorted-subset donors had higher generation probabilities.

The donors were healthy, HIV-negative adults with no recently reported acute infections or vaccinations. All donors were Caucasian adults living in Nashville, Tennessee, USA. CD4+ T cells were enriched by magnetic negative selection; naive cells were then positively selected on CD45RA, and the negative fraction formed the memory subset. After blood collection by leukapheresis, PBMCs were isolated using Ficoll-Histopaque density gradient centrifugation and then cryopreserved in the vapor phase of liquid nitrogen. Analytical flow cytometry was used to check the purity and quantity of each magnetically sorted T cell population. From each sorted fraction, genomic DNA was isolated and quantified by UV absorbance on a Nanodrop 2000c. Including cysteine and phenylalanine, the CDR3 has 15 amino acids. Only CDR3 DNA is held: 45 bases, read in frame from base 1. V loses 1 base of germline sequence and J loses 1 base, and the interval between the two ends is 11 bases. CDR1 is given as SGHAT and CDR2 as FQNNGV, both from the germline V gene.

Using the deep immunoSEQ assay, TCR CDR3 regions were amplified from genomic DNA by multiplex PCR. Extracted genomic DNA from each cell subset was distributed evenly across all wells of several immunoSEQ 96-well plates, and each plate was treated as a replicate. For sorted subsets, around 0.2 ug of genomic DNA, equivalent to around 31,000 T cell genomes, went into each replicate PCR. The purified libraries were quantified using a Qubit 3.0 fluorometer, sized with a Bioanalyzer 2100, and then quantified again using the KAPA Library Quantification kit. A separate single-read 150-cycle Illumina NextSeq 550 flow cell was used to sequence each immunoSEQ 96-well plate. Per the original workflow: The immunoSEQ output contained only junctional sequences without quality scores, so filtering could not match that applied to full-length reads. To assign V/J genes and CDR3, sequences were annotated against IMGT germline references using PyIR, a Python wrapper for IgBLAST v1.9. Reads were filtered out if the reads had weak V/J assignments (E-value above 1e-6), no CDR3, stop codons, out-of-frame junctions, or ambiguous translated residues. V3J clonotypes were defined as sequences sharing the same inferred V gene, J gene, and CDR3 amino acid sequence. Percentage overlap between repertoires was calculated by dividing the number of shared unique clonotypes by the size of the smaller repertoire. RTK rarefaction, the Chao1 estimator, and Recon v2.1 estimates of unobserved clonotypes were used to assess repertoire richness. Generation probabilities were computed with OLGA for all TCRbeta clonotypes obtained by the gDNA method from a few donors. Drawn from immuneACCESS, this table holds only the in-frame rearrangements with V and J called that TCRdb kept. Clones are partly lost; checked studies trace under half to an unresolved V gene and leave the rest unexplained. That table furnishes V, J and clone size, whereas the DNA furnished D and trimming. Across this sample there are a few million clones, with more than 80% seen only once. 0.39% of the sample is in the top ten clones.

Here the chain combines TRBV11-2 and TRBJ2-7; the D gene is perhaps TRBD1 or TRBD2, as each covers 5 bases. The receptor was isolated from a man younger than 35 in good health. Some clones in this sample may be carry-over from other donors' samples. The sequenced material came from naive CD4+ T cells from PBMCs. The sample's cell subset or site label, in plain terms: CD45RA+ positively selected. This receptor carries the CDR3 CASSLVRGGSYEQYF. The nucleotides read TGTGCCAGCAGCTTAGTCCGGGGCGGATCCTACGAGCAGTACTTC.